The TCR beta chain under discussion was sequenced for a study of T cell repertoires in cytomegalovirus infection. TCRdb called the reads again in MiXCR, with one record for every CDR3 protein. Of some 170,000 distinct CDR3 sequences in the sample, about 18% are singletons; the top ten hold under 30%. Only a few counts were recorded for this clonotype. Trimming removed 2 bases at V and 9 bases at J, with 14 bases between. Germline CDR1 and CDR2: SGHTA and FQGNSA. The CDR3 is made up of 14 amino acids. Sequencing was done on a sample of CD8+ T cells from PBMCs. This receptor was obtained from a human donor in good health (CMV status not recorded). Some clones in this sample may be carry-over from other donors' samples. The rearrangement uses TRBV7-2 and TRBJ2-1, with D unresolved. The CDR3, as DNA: TGTGCCAGCAGCTTAAATAGGCCTGATGGTGAGCAGTTCTTC. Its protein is CASSLNRPDGEQFF.